This record looks at one TCR beta chain sequence and its context. The record originates from a study of blood T cell repertoires in COVID-19. Study background: Sources were T cells, B-cell-depleted T cells, or PBMCs; the material itself was cDNA or gDNA.

Germline V CDR1 and CDR2: SNHLY, FYNNEI. The CDR3 is 16 residues long. V was trimmed by 5 bases and J by 10 bases, leaving 21 bases between them. The table came from immunoSEQ multiplex PCR; TCRdb's copy has only in-frame clones and leaves some out. The sample has about 50,000 clones; 65% to 85% are singletons. Sequences were obtained from peripheral blood. The gene calls are TRBV2 and TRBJ1-6, with a tentative D call TRBD1 (5 bases). This receptor was taken from a man aged 40-50 years with acute or convalescent COVID-19. CDR3 amino acids: CASSPPGGVRSSPLHF. The CDR3 nucleotides read TGTGCCAGCAGTCCCCCCGGGGGGGTGCGAAGCTCACCCCTCCACTTT.